This T cell receptor (beta chain) was obtained from a study of chemoradiotherapy in HPV16-positive cancers. Looking at the study overall: Candidate HPV-specific clones and shared TCR motifs came from two HPV16-positive patients. Whole-study results and caveats: Only a couple of HPV16-positive patients supplied the functional HPV-specificity definition. In HPV16-positive patients, HPV-responsive T-cell expansion tracked better recurrence-free survival.

On this clone: The antigen is unknown.

TCRdb keeps only in-frame clones here, not all; method: immunoSEQ multiplex PCR. This sample has several thousand clones; 65% to 85% occur once, and the top ten carry under 2.5%. The CDR3 is made up of 13 amino acids. Trimming took 4 bases from V and 4 from J; bases not matched to a gene: 0. In germline, CDR1 is MNHEY, CDR2 SVGAGI. The receptor comes from a human donor with HPV-associated anogenital cancer. Specimen collection occurred from a patient who underwent chemoradiotherapy. The chain carries TRBV6-5 and TRBJ1-1, with TRBD1 matching 10 bases. For the CDR3, the DNA is TGTGCCAGCAGTTGGACAGGGGGCACTGAAGCTTTCTTT. This sequence encodes CASSWTGGTEAFF.